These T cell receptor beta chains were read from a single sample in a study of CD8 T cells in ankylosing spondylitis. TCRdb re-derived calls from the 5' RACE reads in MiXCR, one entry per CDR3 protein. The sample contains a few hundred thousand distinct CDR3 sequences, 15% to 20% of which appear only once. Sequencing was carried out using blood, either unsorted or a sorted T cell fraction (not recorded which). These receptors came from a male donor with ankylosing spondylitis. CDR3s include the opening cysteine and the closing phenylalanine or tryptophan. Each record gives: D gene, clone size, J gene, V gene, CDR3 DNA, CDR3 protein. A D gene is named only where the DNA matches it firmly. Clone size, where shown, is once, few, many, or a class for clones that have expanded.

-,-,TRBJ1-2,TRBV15,TGTGCCACCAGCAGATCCTCGACAGGATCTAACTATGGCTACACCTTC,CATSRSSTGSNYGYTF
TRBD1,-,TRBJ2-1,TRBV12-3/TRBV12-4,TGTGCCAGCAGTTTGACAGGGGGCTGGGTTGAGCAGTTCTTC,CASSLTGGWVEQFF
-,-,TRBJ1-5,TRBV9,TGTGCCAGCAGTCCCGGCGACGATTATCAGCCCCAGCATTTT,CASSPGDDYQPQHF
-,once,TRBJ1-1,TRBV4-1,TGCGCCAGCAGTTCAAACAGGGAGAACACTGAAGCTTTCTTT,CASSSNRENTEAFF
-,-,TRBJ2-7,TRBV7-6,TGTGCCAGCAGCGACCGGGTCAGTCCCTACGAGCAGTACTTC,CASSDRVSPYEQYF
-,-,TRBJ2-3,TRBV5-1,TGCGCCAGCAGCCCTTCTGAGGGGACCACCACAGATACGCAGTATTTT,CASSPSEGTTTDTQYF
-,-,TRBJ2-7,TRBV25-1,TGTGCCAGCAGTGAATTGCCAAGCTACGAGCAGTACTTC,CASSELPSYEQYF
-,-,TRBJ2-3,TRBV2,TGTGCCAGCACTGCAGGGGAGGAAGATACGCAGTATTTT,CASTAGEEDTQYF
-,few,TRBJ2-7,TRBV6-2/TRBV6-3,TGTGCCAGCAGTACCGGAGGAGGGCCCACCTACGAGCAGTACTTC,CASSTGGGPTYEQYF
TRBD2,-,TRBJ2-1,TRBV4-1,TGCGCCAGCAGCCAAGATGACGAAGATGGGGCTAGCGGGGGGCCATTTTACAATGAGCAGTTCTTC,CASSQDDEDGASGGPFYNEQFF
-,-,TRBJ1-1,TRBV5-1,TGCGCCAGCAGCTTAGCATTCCCGAACACTGAAGCTTTCTTT,CASSLAFPNTEAFF
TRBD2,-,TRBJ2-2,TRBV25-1,TGTGCCAGCAGTGAATCGGGAGGTCCCGGGGAGCTGTTTTTT,CASSESGGPGELFF
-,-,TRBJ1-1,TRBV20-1,TGCAGTGCTAAAATACCCGGGGGCACTGAAGCTTTCTTT,CSAKIPGGTEAFF
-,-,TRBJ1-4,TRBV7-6,TGTGCCAGCAGCTCCGACACTAAAAAACTGTTTTTT,CASSSDTKKLFF
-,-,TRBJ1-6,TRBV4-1,TGCGCCAGCAGCCAAGAACCTACAGGGCCCTCACCCCTCCACTTT,CASSQEPTGPSPLHF
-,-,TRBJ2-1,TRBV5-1,TGCGCCAGCAGCGTAGCGGTATACAATGAGCAGTTCTTC,CASSVAVYNEQFF
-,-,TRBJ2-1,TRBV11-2,TGTGCCAGCACCTGGGGGAAAACAGGGAGGGACAATGAGCAGTTCTTC,CASTWGKTGRDNEQFF
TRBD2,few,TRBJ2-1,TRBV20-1,TGCAGTGCTAGAGATGGCATGAGGACTAGCGCTCACTCCTACAATGAGCAGTTCTTC,CSARDGMRTSAHSYNEQFF
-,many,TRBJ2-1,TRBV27,TGTGCCAGCAGGAGCTCCTACAATGAGCAGTTCTTC,CASRSSYNEQFF
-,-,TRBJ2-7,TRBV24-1,TGTGCCACCAGTGATCCCAGGGACAACTCCTACGAGCAGTACTTC,CATSDPRDNSYEQYF
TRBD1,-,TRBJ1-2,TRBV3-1,TGTGCCAGCAGCCCACCCAATGACAGGGCGGCCGCCTATGGCTACACCTTC,CASSPPNDRAAAYGYTF
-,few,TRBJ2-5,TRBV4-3,TGCGCCAGCAGCCCCGACTTGTCGACTTTAGAGACCCAGTACTTC,CASSPDLSTLETQYF
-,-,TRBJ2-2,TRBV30,TGTGCCTGGGCCGGGGTCGGGGAGCTGTTTTTT,CAWAGVGELFF
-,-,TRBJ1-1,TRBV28,TGTGCCAGCAGTTTCGGGGGGATGGCCGGAGCTTTCTTT,CASSFGGMAGAFF
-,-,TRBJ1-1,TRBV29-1,TGCAGCGTTGAGGCCCGCACTGAAGCTTTCTTT,CSVEARTEAFF
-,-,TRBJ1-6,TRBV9,TGTGCCAGCAGCGAGGGGGGACCGAGATCACCCCTCCACTTT,CASSEGGPRSPLHF
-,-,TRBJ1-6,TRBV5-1,TGCGCCAGCAGCTGGGACGGGAGTTCACCCCTCCACTTT,CASSWDGSSPLHF
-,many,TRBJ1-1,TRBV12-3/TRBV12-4,TGTGCCAGCAGGGAGACAGAGAACACTGAAGCTTTCTTT,CASRETENTEAFF
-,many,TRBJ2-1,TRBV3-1,TGTGCCAGCAGCCAAGTTATTCTCAATGAGCAGTTCTTC,CASSQVILNEQFF